Below, 21 T cell receptor beta chains from the same sample are listed, as sequenced in a study of control samples from healthy donors and cancer patients. Method: immunoSEQ multiplex PCR; TCRdb's copy keeps in-frame clones and lacks some. The table lists roughly 100,000 clones, 80% to 90% of them singletons. The sequenced material came from blood. These receptors originate from a man aged 25-40 years in good health.

The chain has TRBV2 and TRBJ2-2, with 7 bases aligning to TRBD2. The germline gives CDR1 SNHLY, CDR2 FYNNEI. The CDR3 consists of 19 residues. The trim removed 4 bases at V and 5 bases at J, leaving 19 bases unmatched. The CDR3 loop reads CASSAKRIRASGLTGELFF. CDR3 sequence (DNA): TGTGCCAGCAGTGCCAAGCGTATCCGGGCTAGCGGCCTGACCGGGGAGCTGTTTTTT.

The J gene is TRBJ2-1, the V gene TRBV5-4; D ambiguous. Germline lookup yields CDR1 SGHNT and CDR2 YYREEE (reference sequence). With 0 bases removed from V and 5 bases from J, the gap between germline ends came to 6 bases. This CDR3 is built from 13 residues. The CDR3 bases are TGTGCCAGCAGCTTGGCCGGTCACAATGAGCAGTTCTTC. Protein: CASSLAGHNEQFF. Complete variable domain (other parts from reference TRBV5-4 and TRBJ2-1): ETGVTQSPTHLIKTRGQQVTLRCSSQSGHNTVSWYQQALGQGPQFIFQYYREEENGRGNFPPRFSGLQFPNYSSELNVNALELDDSALYLCASSLAGHNEQFFGPGTRLTVL.

About this clone itself: The junction departs from the called germline gene at one end, perhaps through a read error. The same CDR3 arises from other DNA sequences in this sample as well. The chain couples TRBV3-1 (or the pseudogene TRBV3-2) to TRBJ2-3; 7 nucleotides match TRBD1. In germline, CDR1 is LGHDT, CDR2 YNNKEL (reference sequence). The CDR3 length is 15 residues. CDR3 sequence: CASSIDRVGTDTQYF. The CDR3, as DNA: TGTGCCAGCAGCATTGACAGGGTAGGCACGGATACGCAGTATTTT.

This clone was detected a few times. The chain recombines TRBV7-9 with TRBJ2-3; 11 bases are shared with TRBD2. Germline lookup yields CDR1 SEHNR and CDR2 FQNEAQ (reference sequence). The V gene end was trimmed by 3 bases and the J gene end by 3 bases; junction bases not matched to a gene: 2. There are 15 residues in the CDR3. Here the CDR3 reads CASSLTSGKTDTQYF. CDR3 sequence (DNA): TGTGCCAGCAGCTTGACTAGCGGGAAGACAGATACGCAGTATTTT.

The genes are TRBV7-8 and TRBJ1-2, with unresolved D. The germline V gene encodes CDR1 SGHVS and CDR2 FQNEAQ. Trimming cost V 0 bases and J 0 bases, with 8 bases left between them. The CDR3 sequence is 15 residues long. In DNA form, the CDR3 reads TGTGCCAGCAGCTTAGCGTTGGGAGCTAACTATGGCTACACCTTC. Translating gives CASSLALGANYGYTF. Full variable domain (rest looked up from reference TRBV7-8 and TRBJ1-2): GAGVSQSPRYKVAKRGQDVALRCDPISGHVSLFWYQQALGQGPEFLTYFQNEAQLDKSGLPSDRFFAERPEGSVSTLKIQRTQQEDSAVYLCASSLALGANYGYTFGSGTRLTVV.

In its sample, this clone was seen once. The rearrangement links TRBV7-9 to TRBJ2-3; a weak D match, TRBD2 (5 bases). Trimming took off 1 base at V and 2 bases at J, with 10 bases between the two ends. This CDR3 has 15 residues. Germline values: CDR1 SEHNR, CDR2 FQNEAQ (reference sequence). The CDR3 here is CASSLGVGVTDTQYF. CDR3 DNA sequence: TGTGCCAGCAGCTTAGGGGTGGGAGTCACAGATACGCAGTATTTT.

Remarks on this clone: The sample carries other DNA sequences with the same CDR3. The rearrangement uses TRBV30 and TRBJ2-7, with D unresolved. V was shortened by 1 base and J by 0 bases, with 1 base between the two germline ends. Germline V gene lookup returns CDR1 GTSNPN and CDR2 SVGIG (reference sequence). The CDR3 covers 11 residues. The DNA of the CDR3 is TGTGCCTGGAGTGCCTCCTACGAGCAGTACTTC. Translating gives CAWSASYEQYF.

The chain joins TRBV11-3 to TRBJ2-7; D perhaps matches TRBD2 (6 bases). The CDR3 is made up of 14 amino acids. Trimming stripped 3 bases from V and 5 bases from J, with 14 bases between. Germline loops: CDR1 SGHNT, CDR2 YENEEA. For the CDR3, the DNA is TGTGCCAGCAGCTTTGAATCGGAGGGTGACGAGCAGTACTTC. It is translated as CASSFESEGDEQYF.

This chain joins TRBV11-2 and TRBJ1-1; D unresolved. Per the germline V gene, CDR1 is SGHAT and CDR2 is FQNNGV. CDR3 length: 12 residues. V was pared by 4 bases and J by 5 bases, with 8 bases between. As DNA, the CDR3 is TGTGCCAGCAGCTATGGGGATACTGAAGCTTTCTTT. Its protein product is CASSYGDTEAFF.

This clone has ten or more counts. Here the CDR3 reads CASSLERGPLHF. CDR3 DNA sequence: TGTGCCAGCAGCTTAGAAAGGGGCCCCCTCCACTTT. The rearrangement joins TRBV7-2 to TRBJ1-6; D perhaps matches TRBD1 (5 bases). CDR1 is SGHTA and CDR2 is FQGNSA in the germline V gene. Trimming took off 1 base at V and 13 bases at J, with 8 bases between the two ends. The CDR3 has 12 amino acids.

This chain connects TRBV28 to TRBJ2-3; possibly TRBD2 for D (6 bases). V was trimmed by 6 bases and J by 1 base, leaving 17 bases between them. Germline-derived CDR1 and CDR2 are MDHEN and SYDVKM. The CDR3 covers 16 residues. The CDR3 loop reads CASSTTTRGGTDTQYF. DNA of the CDR3: TGTGCCAGCAGCACCACTACGCGGGGTGGCACAGATACGCAGTATTTT. Full variable domain (missing parts from reference TRBV28 and TRBJ2-3): DVKVTQSSRYLVKRTGEKVFLECVQDMDHENMFWYRQDPGLGLRLIYFSYDVKMKEKGDIPEGYSVSREKKERFSLILESASTNQTSMYLCASSTTTRGGTDTQYFGPGTRLTVL.

A single count supports this clone. The chain combines TRBV4-2 with TRBJ2-2; a weak D match, TRBD1 (6 bases). The CDR3 is 16 amino acids. Germline values: CDR1 LGHNA, CDR2 YNFKEQ. V was clipped by 1 base and J by 7 bases, with 16 bases between them. CDR3 protein: CASSQVISGVDGELFF. CDR3 nucleotides: TGTGCCAGCAGCCAAGTAATTTCAGGGGTGGACGGGGAGCTGTTTTTT.

J is TRBJ1-1 and V is TRBV7-9; D gene ambiguous. The germline V and J ends were trimmed by 5 bases and 1 base, with 17 bases remaining between them. Germline V CDR1 and CDR2: SEHNR, FQNEAQ (reference sequence). CDR3 length: 16 residues. CDR3 in DNA: TGTGCCAGCAGCCCCTCCGGGCCTTCCGGGAACACTGAAGCTTTCTTT. Residues: CASSPSGPSGNTEAFF.

The chain uses TRBV19 and TRBJ1-2; 11 bases match TRBD1. Per germline, CDR1 LNHDA and CDR2 SQIVND (reference sequence). The CDR3 has 17 residues. J lost 11 bases, V lost 7 bases, and 21 bases had no gene match. In nucleotides, the CDR3 is TGTGCCAGTACTCGACAAGGACCGGGACAGGGGGACTTCAGGTACACCTTC. Encoded protein: CASTRQGPGQGDFRYTF.

The CDR3 nucleotides are TGTGCCAGCAGCCCCACACTAGTCAGCGGCGAGCAGTACTTC. Translating gives CASSPTLVSGEQYF. The chain recombines TRBV11-3 with TRBJ2-7; D may be TRBD2 (5 bases). The CDR3 contains 14 residues. Germline CDR1 and CDR2: SGHNT and YENEEA. V lost 5 bases to trimming and J lost 6 bases, with 17 bases between them. Using reference TRBV11-3 and TRBJ2-7 for the parts outside the CDR3, the full variable domain is EAGVVQSPRYKIIEKKQPVAFWCNPISGHNTLYWYLQNLGQGPELLIRYENEEAVDDSQLPKDRFSAERLKGVDSTLKIQPAELGDSAVYLCASSPTLVSGEQYFGPGTRLTVT.

This clone was picked up one time. The chain employs TRBV29-1 and TRBJ2-3; tentative D call: TRBD2 (6 bases). Between the trimmed V and J ends, which lost 4 bases and 0 bases, there was a span of 14 bases. The CDR3 covers 15 residues. Germline values: CDR1 SQVTM, CDR2 ANQGSEA. DNA of the CDR3: TGCAGCGTTGCGACCCGGGGAGGTAGCACAGATACGCAGTATTTT. This encodes CSVATRGGSTDTQYF.

The chain joins TRBV7-9 to TRBJ1-5; TRBD1 aligns across 8 bases. This CDR3 is 14 amino acids long. J was trimmed by 7 bases and V by 1 base; bases with no gene match: 3. Germline V gene data show CDR1 as SEHNR and CDR2 as FQNEAQ (reference sequence). CDR3 protein: CASSLGDRGQPQHF. The CDR3 DNA reads TGTGCCAGCAGCTTAGGAGACAGGGGACAGCCCCAGCATTTT.

The chain has TRBV5-4 and TRBJ1-6; D gene unclear. CDR3 size: 15 residues. Germline CDR1 reads SGHNT; CDR2 reads YYREEE (reference sequence). Trimming removed 0 bases from V and 6 bases from J, with 10 bases in between. In DNA, the CDR3 is TGTGCCAGCAGCTTGGACGCAGCCCCTAATTCACCCCTCCACTTT. This codes for CASSLDAAPNSPLHF.

This chain joins TRBV19 and TRBJ1-5; no reliable D call. The CDR3 consists of 13 residues. The ends were cut back, 3 bases at V and 7 bases at J, with 10 bases in the middle. Germline CDR1 is LNHDA and CDR2 is SQIVND (reference sequence). As DNA, the CDR3 is TGTGCCAGTAGTATCGGTGGTTCCCAGCCCCAGCATTTT. It specifies CASSIGGSQPQHF.

This chain links TRBV18 with TRBJ1-4, with 8 bases aligning to TRBD1. CDR3 length: 15 residues. V lost 4 bases and J lost 12; bases outside the gene matches: 13. The germline V gene has CDR1 KGHSH and CDR2 LQKENI. CDR3 region: CASSQGQESYGELFF. The CDR3 nucleotides are TGTGCCAGCTCACAGGGACAGGAAAGTTATGGGGAACTGTTTTTT.

The chain links TRBV29-1 to TRBJ2-7; 10 nucleotides agree with TRBD2. Per germline, CDR1 SQVTM and CDR2 ANQGSEA. The V gene end was trimmed by 6 bases and the J gene end by 3 bases; junction bases not matched to a gene: 5. The CDR3 is 13 amino acids. This chain's CDR3 is CSVLAGAGYEQYF. Here the CDR3 DNA reads TGCAGCGTCCTAGCGGGAGCTGGCTACGAGCAGTACTTC.